This T cell receptor (beta chain) is drawn from a study of T cell repertoires and Cas9 in healthy adults. Turning to the study itself: CD4 and CD8 compartments: SpCas9-reactive T cells profiled for potency, cytotoxicity, lineage.

CDR3 size: 14 residues. The germline V gene has CDR1 LGHNA and CDR2 YNFKEQ. V was pared by 3 bases and J by 5 bases, with 5 bases of the junction left unmatched. Note on this clone: Antigen unknown.

Using immunoSEQ multiplex PCR, the repertoire was profiled, and TCRdb retains in-frame clones only, with some absent. The repertoire has almost 15,000 clones, around 90% of them found once; the top ten carry around 1.9%. Findings and caveats of the study: SpCas9-reactive regulatory T cells reportedly mitigated SpCas9-reactive effector T cells in vitro.

The sequenced sample consisted of Tregs (CD4+, CD25+, CD127-, CD137-, CD154-) from PBMCs; culture status not recorded. This chain connects TRBV4-2 to TRBJ1-2, with TRBD1 matching 8 bases. This clonotype was sampled from a human donor in good health. CDR3 residues: CASSQTGEGYGYTF. The CDR3 DNA sequence: TGTGCCAGCAGCCAGACAGGGGAGGGGTATGGCTACACCTTC.